This section outlines one T cell receptor beta chain sequence together with its context. Its antigen is unidentified. The entry originates in a study of blood T cells in healthy people across ages. Study findings and constraints: Both naive CD4+ cell counts and diversity were greater in long-lived donors than in aged donors.

Peripheral blood, roughly 9.3 milliliters per donor, was collected. Using a J-beta primer mix together with a sample-barcoded 5' primer, a second PCR was run for roughly 7 to 12 cycles. TCRdb recomputed calls from the 5' RACE reads with MiXCR, one row per CDR3 protein. The top ten hold roughly 51% of the sample, which has about 400,000 distinct CDR3 sequences, about 55% seen once. Germline V gene sequence: CDR1 MNHEY, CDR2 SVGAGI. CDR3 length equals 14 residues. The V end lost 5 bases, the J end lost 6 bases, and 15 bases lay between the germline ends. The specimen was blood. This TCR was sampled from a man aged 55 to 70 in good health. The chain carries TRBV6-5 and TRBJ2-3; D may be TRBD1 or TRBD2 (5 bases each). The CDR3 DNA sequence: TGTGCCAGCAGTGGACAAATGAGAGGGGATACGCAGTATTTT. It codes for CASSGQMRGDTQYF.